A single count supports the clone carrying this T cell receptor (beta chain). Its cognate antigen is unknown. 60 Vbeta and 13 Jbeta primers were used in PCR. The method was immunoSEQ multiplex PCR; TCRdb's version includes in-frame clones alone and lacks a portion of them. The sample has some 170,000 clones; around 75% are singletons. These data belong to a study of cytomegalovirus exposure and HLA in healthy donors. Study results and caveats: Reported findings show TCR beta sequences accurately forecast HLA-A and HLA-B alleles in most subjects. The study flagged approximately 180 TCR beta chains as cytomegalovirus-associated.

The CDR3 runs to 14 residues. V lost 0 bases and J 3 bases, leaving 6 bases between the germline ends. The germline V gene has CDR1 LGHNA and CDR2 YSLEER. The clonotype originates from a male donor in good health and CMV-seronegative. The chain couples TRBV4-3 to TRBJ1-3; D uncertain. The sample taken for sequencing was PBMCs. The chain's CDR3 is CASSQDSVGNTIYF. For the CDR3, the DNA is TGCGCCAGCAGCCAAGACAGTGTTGGAAACACCATATATTTT.